This T cell receptor (beta chain) is drawn from a study of T cells in Graves' hyperthyroidism and ophthalmopathy. Amplification yielded TCR beta CDR3 regions, with RNA transcripts as the source. HTBI primers drove first-round RT-PCR of the TCR CDR3. TCRdb reprocessed the multiplex PCR reads with MiXCR, giving one entry per CDR3 protein. Of over 650,000 distinct CDR3 sequences in the sample, roughly 15% were seen once. For Graves' hyperthyroidism to be stable, ophthalmopathy could not progress within 18 months. Exclusion of a patient resulted from uncontrolled infection, other autoimmune disease, pregnancy or lactation. Diagnoses rested on clinical symptoms, serum thyroxine and TRAb, thyroid ultrasound and orbital computed tomography. Points from the study as a whole: Researchers report that a 13 V-J model separated ophthalmopathy from stable hyperthyroidism.

This clonotype occurred many times. Its specificity is unknown. Trimming removed 6 bases from V and 3 bases from J, with 11 bases in between. The CDR3 extends over 12 amino acids. Looked up from germline, CDR1 is DFQATT and CDR2 is SNEGSKA (reference sequence). The sequence came from a young man with Graves' hyperthyroidism. The V and J genes are TRBV20-1 and TRBJ2-5; possibly TRBD2 for D (6 bases). The sample was blood. In DNA form, the CDR3 reads TGCAGTGCCGGGAGTGGGGAAGAGACCCAGTACTTC. Translation gives CSAGSGEETQYF.